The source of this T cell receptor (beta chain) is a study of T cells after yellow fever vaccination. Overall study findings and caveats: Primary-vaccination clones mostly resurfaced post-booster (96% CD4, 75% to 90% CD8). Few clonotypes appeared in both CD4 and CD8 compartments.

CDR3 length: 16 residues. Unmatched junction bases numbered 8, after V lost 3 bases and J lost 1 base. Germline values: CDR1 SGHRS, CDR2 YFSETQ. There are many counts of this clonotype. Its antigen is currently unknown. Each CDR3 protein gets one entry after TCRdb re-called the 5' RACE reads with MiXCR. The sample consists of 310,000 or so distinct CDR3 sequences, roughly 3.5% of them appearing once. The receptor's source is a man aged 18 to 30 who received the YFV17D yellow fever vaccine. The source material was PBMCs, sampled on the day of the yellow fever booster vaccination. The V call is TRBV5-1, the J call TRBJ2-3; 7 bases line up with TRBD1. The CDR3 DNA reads TGCGCCAGCAGCTATACTACAGGGGTCGGCACAGATACGCAGTATTTT. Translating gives CASSYTTGVGTDTQYF.